This TCR beta chain was profiled in a study of regulatory T cells in long-lasting Graves disease. Time point indicated: newly diagnosed GD, antithyroid drugs for less than 3 months. Extracted PBMC RNA gave rise to the TCR library. Those enrolled as patients came out of an endocrinology department in Xi'an, China. With iRepertoire HTBI primers and Arm-PCR of CDR3 regions, TCR beta libraries were built. Each CDR3 protein gets one entry after TCRdb re-called the multiplex PCR reads with MiXCR. This table holds some 350,000 distinct CDR3 sequences, 15% to 20% found once. The germline V gene encodes CDR1 SEHNR and CDR2 FQNEAQ (reference sequence). The CDR3 has 15 amino acids. Trimming left V 6 bases short and J 5 bases short, with 16 bases between. The data were also submitted as part of a second study, on T cells in Graves' hyperthyroidism and ophthalmopathy.

The specimen was peripheral blood mononuclear cells (PBMCs), collected at new diagnosis, from a patient treated with antithyroid drugs. This TCR was recovered from a woman aged 18-29 years with Graves disease. The chain joins TRBV7-9 to TRBJ1-4; no clear D. CDR3 sequence reads: CASRQAGGVNEKLFF. In DNA form, the CDR3 reads TGTGCCAGCAGACAAGCGGGCGGCGTAAATGAAAAACTGTTTTTT.